This TCR beta chain comes out of a study of blood T cell repertoires in COVID-19 (dated by TCRdb to 2018 to 2021). About the full investigation: Collaborator samples came from the United States, Italy and Spain and covered acute and convalescent phases of COVID-19. The material from the prospective study consisted of cDNA or gDNA derived from T cells, B-cell-depleted T cells, or PBMCs. The dataset comprised deeply sampled blood TCRbeta repertoires from subjects exposed to, actively infected with, or recovered from COVID-19. Where available, HLA class I and class II types were obtained from metadata supplied by the sample provider rather than from assay-based typing. Samples came from the ongoing ImmuneRACE study (first 160 participants) plus 1,254 subjects from 6 global collaborators. A freely available public database, intended as a resource for researchers studying the immune response to SARS-CoV-2, is where the repertoires were released. The sample metadata nearly always contained a de-identified subject ID, COVID-19 status, age in years and sex. Paper-wide results and their limitations: How much clinical and demographic metadata was included differed by source and by participant, and the metadata was provided uncurated.

Samples from volunteer blood donors who had recovered from COVID-19 were contributed by a second Seattle source. Each collaborating institution followed its own protocols to collect whole blood in K2EDTA tubes. For TCRbeta analysis, collaborators shipped samples in one of three forms: frozen whole blood, isolated PBMCs, or DNA extracted from either of those sample types. This clone was picked up one time. It lacks a known antigen. Qualities for individual bases were not recorded, and no much larger clone is one base off. The immunoSEQ Assay, a bias-controlled multiplex PCR, was used to amplify TCRbeta CDR3 regions from genomic DNA. Per the original workflow: Nucleated cell counts per sample were estimated from amplification of reference gene primers within the assay. Sequence reads were collapsed and filtered to measure the absolute abundance of every unique TCRbeta CDR3 rearrangement. For each sample, productive Simpson clonality was calculated as the square root of Simpson's diversity index over productive rearrangements. This is the immuneACCESS table as TCRdb keeps it, with only in-frame sequences that have V and J called. A part of the clones is gone; compared with another copy, unresolved V genes explain less than half, and the rest is unexplained. The V and J calls and clone size come from that table; D and trimming were worked out from the DNA. For this sample the table gives under 300,000 clones, of which approximately 91% were detected only once. The top ten hold 2% to 2.5% of the sample.

The germline V end is reduced by 2 bases and the J end by 12 bases; junction bases left unmatched: 13. From the germline V gene, CDR1 is MNHEY and CDR2 is SVGEGT. The CDR3 numbers 17 residues from cysteine through phenylalanine. Solely the CDR3 DNA is kept, with 51 bases framed from the first base. Sequencing was performed on peripheral blood. This receptor was taken from a woman between 35 and 50 years old who had recovered from COVID-19. The chain uses TRBV6-2 or TRBV6-3 and TRBJ1-6; 10 bases in the junction line up with TRBD1. The nucleotide sequence is given as TGTGCCAGCAGTTACCCCACAACCGGGACAGGGGCAAAACCCCTCCACTTT. Its amino acids are CASSYPTTGTGAKPLHF.